These 23 T cell receptor beta chains were all obtained from the same sample, sequenced in a study of blood T cell repertoires in COVID-19. Generated by immunoSEQ multiplex PCR, the TCRdb table keeps only in-frame clones and is missing some. The sample lists some 57,000 clones, approximately 90% seen once, with around 1.6% in the top ten. The sequenced sample was peripheral blood. Receptors were obtained from a man aged 55-75 years with acute or convalescent COVID-19.

The V call is TRBV5-6, the J call TRBJ1-1, with D possibly being TRBD1 (6 bases). Germline CDR1 is SGHDT and CDR2 is YYEEEE. Trimming took 1 base from V and 10 from J, leaving 14 bases between them. This CDR3 is 13 amino acids long. CDR3 bases: TGTGCCAGCAGCTTGTTTGAAGGGGGACGAGCTTTCTTT. Translated, it gives CASSLFEGGRAFF.

CDR3 sequence: CASRADGNQPQHF. DNA of the CDR3: TGTGCCAGCAGAGCCGACGGGAATCAGCCCCAGCATTTT. V and J are TRBV2 and TRBJ1-5; no reliable D call. The CDR3 contains 13 residues. V was shortened by 6 bases and J by 4 bases, with 10 bases between the two germline ends. Germline V gene lookup returns CDR1 SNHLY and CDR2 FYNNEI.

The chain links TRBV5-1 to TRBJ2-1, with TRBD2 matching over 10 bases. The CDR3 consists of 16 residues. Germline CDR1 SGHRS, CDR2 YFSETQ. Losses at the gene ends were 0 bases for V and 10 bases for J; bases not matched to a gene: 10. In DNA, the CDR3 is TGCGCCAGCAGCTTGGCCGAGAGACTAGCGGGCCCCGAGCAGTTCTTC. Amino acid sequence: CASSLAERLAGPEQFF.

V usage is TRBV7-9 and J usage is TRBJ1-1; D is perhaps TRBD1 (6 bases). This CDR3 has 14 residues. Germline CDR1 is SEHNR and CDR2 is FQNEAQ (reference sequence). The V end lost 2 bases, the J end lost 1 base, and 8 bases lay between the germline ends. CDR3 in amino acids: CASSLRGQNTEAFF. Here the CDR3 DNA reads TGTGCCAGCAGCTTAAGGGGACAGAACACTGAAGCTTTCTTT.

This clone was detected only once. This rearrangement joins TRBV12-5 to TRBJ2-1, with 12 bases aligning to TRBD2. The V segment lost 6 bases and the J segment 6 bases; nucleotides outside the gene matches: 3. Per germline, CDR1 LGHNT and CDR2 FRNRAP. The CDR3 loop spans 14 amino acids. The CDR3 spells CASGPGLAGNEQFF. The CDR3 coding sequence is TGTGCTAGTGGACCGGGACTAGCGGGCAATGAGCAGTTCTTC.

The gene calls are TRBV27 and TRBJ2-6, with 7 bases fitting TRBD1. V dropped 6 bases and J dropped 0; count of bases not matched to a gene: 5. Germline V gene sequence: CDR1 MNHEY, CDR2 SMNVEV (reference sequence). This CDR3 has 16 amino acids. DNA of the CDR3: TGTGCCAGCAGCCAAAGACAGGGCTCTGGGGCCAACGTCCTGACTTTC. The encoded protein is CASSQRQGSGANVLTF.

The V gene is TRBV7-6, the J gene TRBJ2-2; perhaps TRBD2 as D (5 bases). The CDR3 is 13 residues long. The V gene lost 1 base and the J gene lost 6 bases, with 6 bases spanning the gap. The V gene's germline CDR1 is SGHVS and CDR2 FNYEAQ. This CDR3 reads CASSLVLAGELFF. The DNA of the CDR3 is TGTGCCAGCAGCTTAGTACTAGCCGGGGAGCTGTTTTTT.

The chain has TRBV3-1 (or the pseudogene TRBV3-2) and TRBJ1-3; the match to TRBD1 covers 7 bases. The V gene's germline CDR1 is LGHDT and CDR2 YNNKEL (reference sequence). This CDR3 has 14 residues. The J segment lost 2 bases and the V segment lost 4 bases, leaving 2 bases of the junction unmatched. CDR3 amino acids: CASSLTGAGNTIYF. As DNA, the CDR3 is TGTGCCAGCAGCCTTACAGGGGCTGGAAACACCATATATTTT.

V and J are TRBV2 and TRBJ2-3, with D maybe TRBD1 (6 bases). Trimming removed 6 bases at V and 4 bases at J, with 17 bases between. From germline, CDR1 is SNHLY and CDR2 FYNNEI. The CDR3 contains 15 residues. CDR3: CASSRWGSGADTQYF. The DNA of the CDR3 is TGTGCCAGCAGCCGATGGGGCTCAGGGGCAGATACGCAGTATTTT.

V is TRBV25-1 and J is TRBJ2-5, with 8 bases aligning to TRBD1. The CDR3 extends over 14 amino acids. V was clipped by 4 bases and J by 4 bases; unmatched bases: 5. Germline V gene data show CDR1 as MGHDK and CDR2 as SYGVNS. CDR3 amino acids: CASSVYRGIETQYF. As DNA, the CDR3 is TGTGCCAGCAGTGTATACAGGGGGATAGAGACCCAGTACTTC.

This clone appeared a few times. CDR3 region: CASRIDSQPQHF. In DNA form, the CDR3 reads TGTGCCAGCAGAATAGACAGTCAGCCCCAGCATTTT. The chain recombines TRBV12-3 or TRBV12-4 with TRBJ1-5, with D tentatively TRBD1 (5 bases). There are 12 residues in the CDR3. Deletions cut 6 bases from V and 6 bases from J, with 9 bases between.

Comments on this clone: This same CDR3 is encoded by further DNA sequences in the sample. The V call is TRBV11-2, the J call TRBJ2-3; 8 bases match TRBD2. Germline CDR1 reads SGHAT; CDR2 reads FQNNGV. V was pared by 1 base and J by 6 bases, with 0 bases of the junction left unmatched. The CDR3 is made up of 13 amino acids. As DNA, the CDR3 is TGTGCCAGCAGCTTAGGACTAGCGGATACGCAGTATTTT. Residues: CASSLGLADTQYF.

The chain couples TRBV6-6 to TRBJ2-2; the match to TRBD1 covers 8 bases. The CDR3 covers 13 residues. Unmatched junction bases numbered 4, after V lost 6 bases and J lost 7 bases. Germline CDR1 MNHNY, CDR2 SVGAGI (reference sequence). The CDR3 nucleotides read TGTGCCAGCAGACGACAGGGGAACGGGGAGCTGTTTTTT. It encodes CASRRQGNGELFF.

Comments on this clone: The sample carries other DNA sequences with the same CDR3. The CDR3 reads CASSEGGTEAFF. The CDR3, as DNA: TGTGCCAGCAGTGAGGGAGGCACTGAAGCTTTCTTT. V usage is TRBV2 and J usage is TRBJ1-1; D is undetermined. The germline gives CDR1 SNHLY, CDR2 FYNNEI. V shed 3 bases and J shed 4 bases, with 6 bases lying between them. The CDR3 runs 12 residues.

This clone was found many times. Other DNA sequences from this sample encode an identical CDR3 as well. The V and J genes are TRBV7-9 and TRBJ1-1, with 8 positions matching TRBD1. Germline CDR1 is SEHNR and CDR2 is FQNEAQ (reference sequence). The V segment lost 3 bases and the J segment 6 bases; nucleotides outside the gene matches: 3. This CDR3 comprises 13 residues. In nucleotides, the CDR3 is TGTGCCAGCAGCTTTGACAGGGGCGCTGAAGCTTTCTTT. This codes for CASSFDRGAEAFF.

Of note for this clone: The sample holds other DNA sequences that translate to the same CDR3. The gene calls are TRBV5-1 and TRBJ1-1; D is perhaps TRBD1 (5 bases). The germline V and J ends were trimmed by 4 bases and 2 bases, with 9 bases remaining between them. This CDR3 is 13 amino acids long. Germline values: CDR1 SGHRS, CDR2 YFSETQ. CDR3 region: CASSLQGNTEAFF. The CDR3 bases are TGCGCCAGCAGCCTTCAGGGAAACACTGAAGCTTTCTTT.

J is TRBJ2-1 and V is TRBV10-2; 9 bases are a match to TRBD1. V lost 6 bases, J lost 3 bases, and 6 bases stayed unmatched. CDR3 length: 15 residues. The germline V gene encodes CDR1 WSHSY and CDR2 SAAADI. CDR3 DNA sequence: TGCGCCAGCAGAGCCCGGGACAGGGACTACAATGAGCAGTTCTTC. Protein: CASRARDRDYNEQFF.

As DNA, the CDR3 is TGTGCCACCAGTTCCCCCGGGAACTCTGGAAACACCATATATTTT. Its translation is CATSSPGNSGNTIYF. V gene TRBV24-1 combines with J gene TRBJ1-3; D not resolved. This CDR3 is 15 amino acids long. CDR1 KGHDR and CDR2 SFDVKD come from the germline V gene. Deletions cut 6 bases from V and 0 bases from J, with 11 bases between.

Here the CDR3 reads CATSGGDGQPQHF. CDR3 nucleotides: TGTGCCACCAGTGGCGGGGACGGTCAGCCCCAGCATTTT. The chain has TRBV24-1 and TRBJ1-5; possibly TRBD1 for D (5 bases). The CDR3 loop spans 13 amino acids. Germline V lookup: CDR1 KGHDR, CDR2 SFDVKD. V gave up 5 bases and J gave up 6 bases, with 10 bases separating them.

The V call is TRBV10-1, the J call TRBJ2-7, with D possibly matching TRBD1 (5 bases). The CDR3 loop spans 14 amino acids. The V gene's germline CDR1 is WNHNN and CDR2 SYGVQD (reference sequence). V was trimmed by 6 bases and J by 3 bases, leaving 15 bases between them. CDR3 nucleotides: TGCGCCAGCAGGCTAGACAGAACCCTCTACGAGCAGTACTTC. Translation gives CASRLDRTLYEQYF.

For the CDR3, the DNA is TGTGCCAGCAGCTTAGAGACAAATTCACCCCTCCACTTT. Encoded protein: CASSLETNSPLHF. The chain combines TRBV7-6 with TRBJ1-6; D unclear. Germline-derived CDR1 and CDR2 are SGHVS and FNYEAQ. The CDR3 contains 13 residues. V was cut by 1 base and J by 7 bases, with 5 bases left in between.

V is TRBV5-6 and J is TRBJ1-1; the D gene is possibly TRBD1 (5 bases). Trimming took 4 bases from V and 6 from J, leaving 16 bases between them. CDR1 and CDR2 from the germline V gene are SGHDT and YYEEEE. The CDR3 totals 14 residues. Written as DNA, the CDR3 is TGTGCCAGCAGCCGCGGACACGGGCGCGCTGAAGCTTTCTTT. It translates to CASSRGHGRAEAFF.

This clone showed up just once. The rearrangement joins TRBV10-2 to TRBJ1-2; TRBD1 matches 7 bases. Per the germline V gene, CDR1 is WSHSY and CDR2 is SAAADI. This CDR3 has 13 amino acids. V trimming: 2 bases; J trimming: 6 bases; junction bases outside the gene matches: 3. CDR3 in DNA: TGCGCCAGCAGTGAGACAGGGGATAATGGCTACACCTTC. This gives the protein CASSETGDNGYTF.